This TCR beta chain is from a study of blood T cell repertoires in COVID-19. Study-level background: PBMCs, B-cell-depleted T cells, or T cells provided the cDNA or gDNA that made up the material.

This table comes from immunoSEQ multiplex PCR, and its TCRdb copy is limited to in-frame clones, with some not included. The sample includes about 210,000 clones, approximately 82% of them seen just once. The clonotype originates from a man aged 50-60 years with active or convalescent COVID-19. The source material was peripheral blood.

The CDR3 reads CASSSGLASYNEQFF. CDR3 in DNA: TGTGCCAGCAGCTCTGGACTAGCTAGTTACAATGAGCAGTTCTTC. The chain is built from TRBV7-9 and TRBJ2-1, with 8 bases that match TRBD2. This CDR3 contains 15 residues. After removal of 4 bases from V and 4 bases from J, the junction contained 6 bases not matched to a gene. The germline V gene encodes CDR1 SEHNR and CDR2 FQNEAQ (reference sequence).